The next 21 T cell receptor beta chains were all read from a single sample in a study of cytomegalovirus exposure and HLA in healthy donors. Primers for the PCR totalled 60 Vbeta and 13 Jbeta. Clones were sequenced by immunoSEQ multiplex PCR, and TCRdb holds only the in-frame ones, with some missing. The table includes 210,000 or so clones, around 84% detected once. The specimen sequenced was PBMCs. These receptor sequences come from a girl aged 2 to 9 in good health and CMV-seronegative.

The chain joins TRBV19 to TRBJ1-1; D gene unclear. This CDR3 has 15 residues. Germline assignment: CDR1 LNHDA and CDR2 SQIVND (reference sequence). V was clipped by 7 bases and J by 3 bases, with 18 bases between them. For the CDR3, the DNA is TGTGCCAGTACCCCCCGGGAGAGACCCTACACTGAAGCTTTCTTT. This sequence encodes CASTPRERPYTEAFF. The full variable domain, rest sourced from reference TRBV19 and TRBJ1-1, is DGGITQSPKYLFRKEGQNVTLSCEQNLNHDAMYWYRQDPGQGLRLIYYSQIVNDFQKGDIAEGYSVSREKKESFPLTVTSAQKNPTAFYLCASTPRERPYTEAFFGQGTRLTVV.

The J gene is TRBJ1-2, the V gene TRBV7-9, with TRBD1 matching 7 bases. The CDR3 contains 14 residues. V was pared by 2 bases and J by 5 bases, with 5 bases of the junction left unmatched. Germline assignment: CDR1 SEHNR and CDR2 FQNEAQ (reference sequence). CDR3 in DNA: TGTGCCAGCAGCTTAATGATACAGGGGTATGGCTACACCTTC. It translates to CASSLMIQGYGYTF. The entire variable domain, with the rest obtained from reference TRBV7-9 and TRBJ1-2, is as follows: DTGVSQNPRHKITKRGQNVTFRCDPISEHNRLYWYRQTLGQGPEFLTYFQNEAQLEKSRLLSDRFSAERPKGSFSTLEIQRTEQGDSAMYLCASSLMIQGYGYTFGSGTRLTVV.

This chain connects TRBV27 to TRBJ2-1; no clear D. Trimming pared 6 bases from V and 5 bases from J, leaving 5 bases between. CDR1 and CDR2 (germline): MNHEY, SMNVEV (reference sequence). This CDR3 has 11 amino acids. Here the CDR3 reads CASSRNNEQFF. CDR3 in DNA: TGTGCCAGCAGCAGAAACAATGAGCAGTTCTTC.

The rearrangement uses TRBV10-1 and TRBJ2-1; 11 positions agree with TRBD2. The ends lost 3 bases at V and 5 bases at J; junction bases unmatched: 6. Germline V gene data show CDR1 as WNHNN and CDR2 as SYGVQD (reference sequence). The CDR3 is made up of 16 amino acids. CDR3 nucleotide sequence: TGCGCCAGCAGTGACCCAGTGACTAGCGGGAACAATGAGCAGTTCTTC. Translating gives CASSDPVTSGNNEQFF.

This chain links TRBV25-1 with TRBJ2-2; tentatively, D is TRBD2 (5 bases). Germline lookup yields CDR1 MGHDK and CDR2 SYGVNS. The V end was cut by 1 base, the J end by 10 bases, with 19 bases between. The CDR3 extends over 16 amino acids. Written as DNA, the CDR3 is TGTGCCAGCAGTGAATTCCGCGGGCATGATCGGGAGGAGCTGTTTTTT. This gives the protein CASSEFRGHDREELFF.

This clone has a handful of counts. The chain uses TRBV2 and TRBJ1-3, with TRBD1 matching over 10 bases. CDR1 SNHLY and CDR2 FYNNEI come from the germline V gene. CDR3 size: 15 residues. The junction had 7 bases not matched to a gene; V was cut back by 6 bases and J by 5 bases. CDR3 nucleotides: TGTGCCAGCAGGTCCGACAGGGGGCGAAGAAACACCATATATTTT. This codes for CASRSDRGRRNTIYF.

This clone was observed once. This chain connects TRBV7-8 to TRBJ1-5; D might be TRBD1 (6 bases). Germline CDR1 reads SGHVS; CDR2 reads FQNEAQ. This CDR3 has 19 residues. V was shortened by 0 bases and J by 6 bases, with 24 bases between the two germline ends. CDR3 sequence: CASSLAIVGGRRLGQPQHF. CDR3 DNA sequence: TGTGCCAGCAGCTTAGCGATTGTCGGGGGGCGAAGGTTAGGTCAGCCCCAGCATTTT. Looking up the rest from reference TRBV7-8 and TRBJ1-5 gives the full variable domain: GAGVSQSPRYKVAKRGQDVALRCDPISGHVSLFWYQQALGQGPEFLTYFQNEAQLDKSGLPSDRFFAERPEGSVSTLKIQRTQQEDSAVYLCASSLAIVGGRRLGQPQHFGDGTRLSIL.

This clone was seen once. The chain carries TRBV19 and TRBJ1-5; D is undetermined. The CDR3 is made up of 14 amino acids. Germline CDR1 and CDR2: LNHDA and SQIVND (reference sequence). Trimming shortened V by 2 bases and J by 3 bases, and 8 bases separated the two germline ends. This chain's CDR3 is CASSIRSNNQPQHF. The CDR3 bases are TGTGCCAGTAGTATACGCAGTAACAATCAGCCCCAGCATTTT. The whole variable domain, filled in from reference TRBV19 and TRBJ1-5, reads DGGITQSPKYLFRKEGQNVTLSCEQNLNHDAMYWYRQDPGQGLRLIYYSQIVNDFQKGDIAEGYSVSREKKESFPLTVTSAQKNPTAFYLCASSIRSNNQPQHFGDGTRLSIL.

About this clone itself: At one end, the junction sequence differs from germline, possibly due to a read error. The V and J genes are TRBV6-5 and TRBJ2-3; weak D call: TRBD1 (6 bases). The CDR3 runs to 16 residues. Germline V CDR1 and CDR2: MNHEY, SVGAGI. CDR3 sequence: CASGYRGTRSTDTQYF. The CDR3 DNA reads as TGTGCCAGCGGTTATAGGGGGACGCGAAGCACAGATACGCAGTATTTT.

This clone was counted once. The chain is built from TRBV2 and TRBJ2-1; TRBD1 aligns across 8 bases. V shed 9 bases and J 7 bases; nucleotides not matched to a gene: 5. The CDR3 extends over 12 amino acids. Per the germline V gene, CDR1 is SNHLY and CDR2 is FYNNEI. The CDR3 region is CASQGARNEQFF. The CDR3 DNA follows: TGTGCCAGTCAGGGGGCTCGGAATGAGCAGTTCTTC.

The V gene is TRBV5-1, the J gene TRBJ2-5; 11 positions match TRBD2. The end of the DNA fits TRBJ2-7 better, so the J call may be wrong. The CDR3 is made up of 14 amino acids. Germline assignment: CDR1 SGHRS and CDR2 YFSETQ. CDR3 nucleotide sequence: TGCGCCAGCAGCCCCGGGACTAGCGGTTACGAGCAGTACTTC. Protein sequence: CASSPGTSGYEQYF.

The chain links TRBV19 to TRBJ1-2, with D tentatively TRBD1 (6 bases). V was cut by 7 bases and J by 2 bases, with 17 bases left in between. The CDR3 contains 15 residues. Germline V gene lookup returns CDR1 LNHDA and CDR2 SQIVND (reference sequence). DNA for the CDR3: TGTGCCAGTACTCAGGGGAAAGAGTGGAACTATGGCTACACCTTC. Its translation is CASTQGKEWNYGYTF.

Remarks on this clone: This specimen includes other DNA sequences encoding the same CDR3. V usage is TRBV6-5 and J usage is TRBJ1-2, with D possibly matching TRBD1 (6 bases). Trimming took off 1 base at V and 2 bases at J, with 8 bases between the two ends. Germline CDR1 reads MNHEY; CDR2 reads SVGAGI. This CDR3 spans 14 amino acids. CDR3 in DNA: TGTGCCAGCAGTTACTTAGGACAGAACTATGGCTACACCTTC. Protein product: CASSYLGQNYGYTF.

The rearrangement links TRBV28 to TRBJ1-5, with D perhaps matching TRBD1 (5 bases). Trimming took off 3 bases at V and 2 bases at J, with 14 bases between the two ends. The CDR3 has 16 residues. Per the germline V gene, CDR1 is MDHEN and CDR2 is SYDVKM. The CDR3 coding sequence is TGTGCCAGCAGTTTTGGGGCTTTAATAGGCAATCAGCCCCAGCATTTT. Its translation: CASSFGALIGNQPQHF.

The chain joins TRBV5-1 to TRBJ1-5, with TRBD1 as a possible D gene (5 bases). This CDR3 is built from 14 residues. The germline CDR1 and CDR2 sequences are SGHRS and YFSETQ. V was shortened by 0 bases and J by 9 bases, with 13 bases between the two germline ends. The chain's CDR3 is CASSLAGSSGPQHF. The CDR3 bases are TGCGCCAGCAGCTTGGCAGGGTCCTCTGGGCCCCAGCATTTT.

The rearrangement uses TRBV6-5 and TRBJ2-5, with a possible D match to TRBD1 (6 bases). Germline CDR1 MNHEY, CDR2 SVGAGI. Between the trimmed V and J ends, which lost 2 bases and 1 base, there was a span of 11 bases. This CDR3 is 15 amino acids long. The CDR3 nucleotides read TGTGCCAGCAGTTACGGGGGACACGTCCAAGAGACCCAGTACTTC. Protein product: CASSYGGHVQETQYF.

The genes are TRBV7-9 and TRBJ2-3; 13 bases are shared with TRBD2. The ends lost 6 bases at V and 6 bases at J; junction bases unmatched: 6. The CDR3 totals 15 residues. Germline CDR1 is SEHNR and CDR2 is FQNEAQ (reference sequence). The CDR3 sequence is CASRPTSGRADTQYF. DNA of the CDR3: TGTGCCAGCAGACCCACTAGCGGGAGGGCCGATACGCAGTATTTT.

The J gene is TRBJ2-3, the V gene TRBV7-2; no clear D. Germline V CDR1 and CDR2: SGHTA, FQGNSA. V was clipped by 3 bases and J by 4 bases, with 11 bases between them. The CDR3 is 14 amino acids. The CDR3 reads CASSFSHSSDTQYF. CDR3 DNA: TGTGCCAGCAGCTTTTCCCACTCCTCAGATACGCAGTATTTT.

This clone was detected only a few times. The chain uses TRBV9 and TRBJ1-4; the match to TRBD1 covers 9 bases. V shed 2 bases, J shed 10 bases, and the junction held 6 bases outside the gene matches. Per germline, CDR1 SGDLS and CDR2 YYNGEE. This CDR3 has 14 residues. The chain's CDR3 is CASSVRDRVGKLFF. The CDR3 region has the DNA TGTGCCAGCAGCGTCCGGGACAGGGTGGGAAAACTGTTTTTT.

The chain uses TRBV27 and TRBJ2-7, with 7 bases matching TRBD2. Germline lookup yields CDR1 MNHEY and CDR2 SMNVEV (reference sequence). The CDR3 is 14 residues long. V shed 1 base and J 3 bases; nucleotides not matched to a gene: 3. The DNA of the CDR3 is TGTGCCAGCAGTTTATTTCGCGGGGGCTACGAGCAGTACTTC. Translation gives CASSLFRGGYEQYF.

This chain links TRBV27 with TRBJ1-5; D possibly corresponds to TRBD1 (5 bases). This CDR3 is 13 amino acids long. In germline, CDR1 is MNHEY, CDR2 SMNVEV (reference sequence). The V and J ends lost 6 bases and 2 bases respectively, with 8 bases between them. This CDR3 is CASRGGGNQPQHF. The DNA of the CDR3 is TGTGCCAGCAGGGGGGGTGGCAATCAGCCCCAGCATTTT.